This T cell receptor (beta chain) was observed in a study of T cells in Graves' hyperthyroidism and ophthalmopathy. Study-wide points: A model built on 13 V-J features separated ophthalmopathy from stable hyperthyroidism.

This clonotype was detected ten times or more. What it recognizes is unknown. Germline CDR1 LGHDT, CDR2 YNNKEL (reference sequence). The V gene lost 0 bases and the J gene lost 10 bases, with 13 bases spanning the gap. This CDR3 contains 15 residues. Those patients with uncontrolled infection, other autoimmune disease, pregnancy or lactation were excluded. The diagnostic basis comprised clinical symptoms, serum thyroxine and TRAb, thyroid ultrasound and orbital computed tomography. Regions amplified from RNA transcripts were the TCR beta CDR3 regions. Researchers ran a first-round RT-PCR on the TCR CDR3 using the HTBI primer set. TCRdb re-called the multiplex PCR reads through MiXCR, storing one row per CDR3 protein. The table records hundreds of thousands of distinct CDR3 sequences, roughly 14% of them present only once.

Source material: blood. This sequence originates from a woman aged 50 to 65 with Graves' ophthalmopathy. The chain joins TRBV3-1 to TRBJ1-6; D possibly corresponds to TRBD1 (6 bases). CDR3 coding DNA: TGTGCCAGCAGCCAAGATTGGGGGGGCAGGTCACCCCTCCACTTT. As protein: CASSQDWGGRSPLHF.